This T cell receptor (beta chain) was documented in a study of blood T cell repertoires in COVID-19. Across the study: Italy, Spain and the United States were the sources of the convalescent and acute COVID-19 samples. From T cells, B-cell-depleted T cells, or PBMCs came the material, which was cDNA or gDNA.

CDR1 SGHTS and CDR2 YDEGEE come from the germline V gene. Trimming at V came to 4 bases and at J to 5 bases, leaving 8 bases not matched to a gene. The CDR3 has 15 residues. Authors' data handling: Reference gene primers were amplified, and this amplification served to estimate nucleated cell counts. Clones were sequenced by immunoSEQ multiplex PCR, and TCRdb holds only the in-frame ones, with some missing. That table furnishes V, J and clone size, whereas the DNA furnished D and trimming. The sample records about 230,000 clones, 65% to 90% being singletons. This chain links TRBV5-8 with TRBJ1-1; TRBD1 agrees at 10 bases. The clonotype originates from a woman aged 45-59 years with acute or convalescent COVID-19. The material sequenced was peripheral blood. CDR3 in amino acids: CASSTRGQGGTEAFF. The CDR3 DNA reads as TGTGCCAGCAGCACCCGAGGACAGGGGGGAACTGAAGCTTTCTTT.